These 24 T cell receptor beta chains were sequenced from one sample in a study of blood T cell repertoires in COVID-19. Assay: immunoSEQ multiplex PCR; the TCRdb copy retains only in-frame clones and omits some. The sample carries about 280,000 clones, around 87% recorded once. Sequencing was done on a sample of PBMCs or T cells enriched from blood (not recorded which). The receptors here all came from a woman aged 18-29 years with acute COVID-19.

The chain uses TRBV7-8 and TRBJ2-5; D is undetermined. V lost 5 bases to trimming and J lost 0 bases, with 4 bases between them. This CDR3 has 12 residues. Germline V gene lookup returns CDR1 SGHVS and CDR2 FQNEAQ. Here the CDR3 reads CASSAYQETQYF. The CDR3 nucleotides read TGTGCCAGCAGCGCGTACCAAGAGACCCAGTACTTC. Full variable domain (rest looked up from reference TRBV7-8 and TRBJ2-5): GAGVSQSPRYKVAKRGQDVALRCDPISGHVSLFWYQQALGQGPEFLTYFQNEAQLDKSGLPSDRFFAERPEGSVSTLKIQRTQQEDSAVYLCASSAYQETQYFGPGTRLLVL.

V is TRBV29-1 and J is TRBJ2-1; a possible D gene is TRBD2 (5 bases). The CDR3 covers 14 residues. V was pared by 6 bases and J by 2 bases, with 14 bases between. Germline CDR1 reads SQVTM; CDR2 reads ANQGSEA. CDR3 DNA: TGCAGCGTGGCCGAGAGGGAGCCCTACAATGAGCAGTTCTTC. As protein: CSVAEREPYNEQFF.

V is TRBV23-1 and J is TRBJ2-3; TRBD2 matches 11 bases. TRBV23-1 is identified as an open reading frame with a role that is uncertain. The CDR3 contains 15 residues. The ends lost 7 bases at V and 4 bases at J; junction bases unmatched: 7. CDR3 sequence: CASNISGRAADTQYF. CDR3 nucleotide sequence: TGCGCCAGCAATATTAGCGGGAGGGCCGCAGATACGCAGTATTTT.

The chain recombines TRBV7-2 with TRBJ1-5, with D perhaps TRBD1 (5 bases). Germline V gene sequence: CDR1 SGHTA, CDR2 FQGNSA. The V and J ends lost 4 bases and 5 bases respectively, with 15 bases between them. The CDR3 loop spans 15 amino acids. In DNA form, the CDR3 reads TGTGCCAGCAGCTCATACTCAGGGCGCCATCAGCCCCAGCATTTT. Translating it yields CASSSYSGRHQPQHF.

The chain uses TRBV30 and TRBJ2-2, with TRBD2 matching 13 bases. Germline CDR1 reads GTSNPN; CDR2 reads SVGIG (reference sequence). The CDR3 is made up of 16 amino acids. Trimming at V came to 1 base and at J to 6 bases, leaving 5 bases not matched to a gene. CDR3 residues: CAWSGGLAGVAGELFF. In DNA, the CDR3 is TGTGCCTGGAGTGGTGGACTAGCGGGAGTGGCCGGGGAGCTGTTTTTT.

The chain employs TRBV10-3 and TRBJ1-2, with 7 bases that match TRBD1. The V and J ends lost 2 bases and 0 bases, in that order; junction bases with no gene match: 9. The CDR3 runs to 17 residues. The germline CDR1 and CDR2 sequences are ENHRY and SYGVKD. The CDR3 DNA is TGTGCCATCAGTGAGCCGCAAGAACAGGGGTCTAACTATGGCTACACCTTC. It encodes CAISEPQEQGSNYGYTF.

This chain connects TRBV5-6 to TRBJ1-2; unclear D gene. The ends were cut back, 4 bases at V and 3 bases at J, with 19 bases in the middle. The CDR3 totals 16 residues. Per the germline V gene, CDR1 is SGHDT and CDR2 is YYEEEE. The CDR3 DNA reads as TGTGCCAGCAGCGGGTGGGGAGAATCCCTTGACTATGGCTACACCTTC. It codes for CASSGWGESLDYGYTF.

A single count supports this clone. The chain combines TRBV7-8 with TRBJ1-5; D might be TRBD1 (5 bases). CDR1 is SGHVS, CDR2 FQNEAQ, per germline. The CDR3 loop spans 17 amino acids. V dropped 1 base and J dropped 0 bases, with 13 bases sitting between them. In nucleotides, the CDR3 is TGTGCCAGCAGCTTAGTCGGGGGGGGGTATAGCAATCAGCCCCAGCATTTT. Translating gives CASSLVGGGYSNQPQHF.

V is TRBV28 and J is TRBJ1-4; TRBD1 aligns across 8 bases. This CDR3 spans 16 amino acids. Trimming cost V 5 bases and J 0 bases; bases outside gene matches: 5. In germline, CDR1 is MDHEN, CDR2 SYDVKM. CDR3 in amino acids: CASSPSDRATNEKLFF. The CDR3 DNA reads TGTGCCAGCAGTCCCTCGGACAGGGCAACTAATGAAAAACTGTTTTTT.

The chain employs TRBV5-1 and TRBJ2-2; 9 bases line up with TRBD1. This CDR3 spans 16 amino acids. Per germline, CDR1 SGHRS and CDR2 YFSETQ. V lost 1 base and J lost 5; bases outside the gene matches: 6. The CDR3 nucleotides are TGCGCCAGCAGCTTGAACAGGGGGCAAGGAACCGGGGAGCTGTTTTTT. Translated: CASSLNRGQGTGELFF.

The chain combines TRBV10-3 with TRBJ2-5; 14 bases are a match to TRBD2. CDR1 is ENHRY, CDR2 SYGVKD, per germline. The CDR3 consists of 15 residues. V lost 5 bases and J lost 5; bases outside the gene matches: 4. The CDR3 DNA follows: TGTGCCATCAGTACGGGACTAGCGGGAGTGGAGACCCAGTACTTC. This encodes CAISTGLAGVETQYF.

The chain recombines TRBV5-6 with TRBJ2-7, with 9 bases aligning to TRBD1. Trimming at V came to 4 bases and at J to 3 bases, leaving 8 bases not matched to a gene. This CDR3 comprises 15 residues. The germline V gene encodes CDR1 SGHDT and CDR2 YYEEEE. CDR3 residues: CASSLTDRGNYEQYF. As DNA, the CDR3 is TGTGCCAGCAGCCTAACCGACAGGGGGAACTACGAGCAGTACTTC. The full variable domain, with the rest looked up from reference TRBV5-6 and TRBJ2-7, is DAGVTQSPTHLIKTRGQQVTLRCSPKSGHDTVSWYQQALGQGPQFIFQYYEEEERQRGNFPDRFSGHQFPNYSSELNVNALLLGDSALYLCASSLTDRGNYEQYFGPGTRLTVT.

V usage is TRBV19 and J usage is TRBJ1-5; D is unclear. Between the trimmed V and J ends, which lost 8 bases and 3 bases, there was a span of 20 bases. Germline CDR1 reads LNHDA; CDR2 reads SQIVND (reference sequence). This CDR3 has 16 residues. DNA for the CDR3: TGTGCCAGTTACCCATCCGGAGGGTTTGCCAATCAGCCCCAGCATTTT. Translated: CASYPSGGFANQPQHF.

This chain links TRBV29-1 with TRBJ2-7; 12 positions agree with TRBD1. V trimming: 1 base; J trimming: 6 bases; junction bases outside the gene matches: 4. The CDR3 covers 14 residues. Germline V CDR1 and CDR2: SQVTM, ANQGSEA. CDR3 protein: CSVEVGTGGFEQYF. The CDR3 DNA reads TGCAGCGTTGAAGTGGGGACAGGGGGCTTCGAGCAGTACTTC.

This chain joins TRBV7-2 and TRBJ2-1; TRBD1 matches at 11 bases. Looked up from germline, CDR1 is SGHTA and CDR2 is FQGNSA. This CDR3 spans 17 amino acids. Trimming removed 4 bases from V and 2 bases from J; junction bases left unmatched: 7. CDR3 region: CASSYWGQGGPYNEQFF. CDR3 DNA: TGTGCCAGCAGCTACTGGGGACAGGGGGGACCCTACAATGAGCAGTTCTTC.

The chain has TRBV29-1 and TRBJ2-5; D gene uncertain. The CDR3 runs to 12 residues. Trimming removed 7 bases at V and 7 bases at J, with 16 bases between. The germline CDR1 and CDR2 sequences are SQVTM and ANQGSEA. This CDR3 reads CSAGWQSGTQYF. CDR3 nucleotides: TGCAGCGCCGGCTGGCAATCGGGGACCCAGTACTTC.

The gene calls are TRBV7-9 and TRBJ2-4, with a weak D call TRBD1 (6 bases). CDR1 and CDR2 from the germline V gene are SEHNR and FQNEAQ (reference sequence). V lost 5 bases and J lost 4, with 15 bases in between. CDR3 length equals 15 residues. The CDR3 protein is CASSKDPGQKNIQYF. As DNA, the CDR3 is TGTGCCAGCAGCAAGGATCCGGGACAAAAAAACATTCAGTACTTC.

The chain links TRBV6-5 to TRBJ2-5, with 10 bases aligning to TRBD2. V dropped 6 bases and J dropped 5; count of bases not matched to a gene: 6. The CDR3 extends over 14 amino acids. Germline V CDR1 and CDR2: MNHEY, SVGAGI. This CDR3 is CASRLAGEGETQYF. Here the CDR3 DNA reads TGTGCCAGCAGGCTAGCGGGAGAGGGGGAGACCCAGTACTTC.

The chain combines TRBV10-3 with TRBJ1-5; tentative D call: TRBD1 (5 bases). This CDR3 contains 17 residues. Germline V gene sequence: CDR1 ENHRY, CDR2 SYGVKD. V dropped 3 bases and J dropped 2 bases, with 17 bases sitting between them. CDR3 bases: TGTGCCATCAGTGACCCCGGGACTGAGTGGGGCAATCAGCCCCAGCATTTT. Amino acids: CAISDPGTEWGNQPQHF.

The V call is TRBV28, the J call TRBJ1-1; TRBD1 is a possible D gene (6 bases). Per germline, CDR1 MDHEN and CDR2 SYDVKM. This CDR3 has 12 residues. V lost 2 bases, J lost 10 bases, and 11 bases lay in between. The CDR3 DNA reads TGTGCCAGCAGTTTACAGGGGACAAGAGCTTTCTTT. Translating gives CASSLQGTRAFF.

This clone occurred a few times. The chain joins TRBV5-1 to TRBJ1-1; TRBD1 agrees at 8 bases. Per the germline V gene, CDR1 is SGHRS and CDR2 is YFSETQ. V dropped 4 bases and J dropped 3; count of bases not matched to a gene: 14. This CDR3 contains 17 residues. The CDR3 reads CASSELAGGIGYTEAFF. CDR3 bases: TGCGCCAGCAGCGAGTTGGCAGGGGGCATAGGTTACACTGAAGCTTTCTTT. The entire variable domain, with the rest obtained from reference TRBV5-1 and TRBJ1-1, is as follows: KAGVTQTPRYLIKTRGQQVTLSCSPISGHRSVSWYQQTPGQGLQFLFEYFSETQRNKGNFPGRFSGRQFSNSRSEMNVSTLELGDSALYLCASSELAGGIGYTEAFFGQGTRLTVV.

CDR3 nucleotide sequence: TGTGCCAGCAGTGATGGCAGGGGGCTCACAGATACGCAGTATTTT. Its translation: CASSDGRGLTDTQYF. The chain links TRBV25-1 to TRBJ2-3, with TRBD1 matching over 8 bases. Germline V lookup: CDR1 MGHDK, CDR2 SYGVNS. V shed 3 bases, J shed 2 bases, and the junction held 4 bases outside the gene matches. The CDR3 consists of 15 residues.

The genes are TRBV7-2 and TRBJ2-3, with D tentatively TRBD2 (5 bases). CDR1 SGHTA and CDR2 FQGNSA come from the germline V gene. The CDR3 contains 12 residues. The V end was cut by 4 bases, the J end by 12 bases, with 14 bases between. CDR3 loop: CASSSDLTGQYF. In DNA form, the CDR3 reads TGTGCCAGCAGCTCGGACCTAACGGGACAGTATTTT.

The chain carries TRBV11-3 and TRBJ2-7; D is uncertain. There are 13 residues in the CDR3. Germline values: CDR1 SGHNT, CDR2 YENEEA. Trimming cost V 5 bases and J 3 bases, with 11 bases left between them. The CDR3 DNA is TGTGCCAGCAGCGCAGACACGAACTACGAGCAGTACTTC. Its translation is CASSADTNYEQYF.